Below, 20 T cell receptor beta chains from the same sample are listed, as sequenced in a study of blood T cell repertoires in COVID-19. The repertoire was sequenced with immunoSEQ multiplex PCR; TCRdb's copy has only in-frame clones and lacks some. This sample yields over 70,000 clones, of which around 83% are seen a single time; approximately 11% belongs to the top ten. Specimen: peripheral blood. All receptors come from a man in his fifties or sixties with COVID-19, enrolled during active disease.

For the CDR3, the DNA is TGTGCCAGCAGTTACGTGGAGGGGCCTTCATACTTC. Protein sequence: CASSYVEGPSYF. This chain connects TRBV6-5 to TRBJ2-7, with D tentatively TRBD2 (6 bases). CDR3 length: 12 residues. CDR1 and CDR2 (germline): MNHEY, SVGAGI. Trimming took off 2 bases at V and 13 bases at J, with 15 bases between the two ends.

This chain joins TRBV10-1 and TRBJ2-1; D might be TRBD1 (7 bases). CDR1 WNHNN and CDR2 SYGVQD come from the germline V gene (reference sequence). The CDR3 loop spans 15 amino acids. Trimming left V 3 bases short and J 4 bases short, with 13 bases between. CDR3 DNA sequence: TGCGCCAGCAGTGATAGGGCAGGGGGGTACAATGAGCAGTTCTTC. Its translation is CASSDRAGGYNEQFF.

V gene TRBV15 combines with J gene TRBJ1-4; D is ambiguous. CDR1 is LNHNV and CDR2 is YYDKDF in the germline V gene (reference sequence). Trimming removed 0 bases from V and 7 bases from J, with 12 bases in between. This CDR3 spans 15 amino acids. The CDR3 is CATSRDLVVGEKLFF. For the CDR3, the DNA is TGTGCCACCAGCAGAGATTTAGTTGTCGGTGAAAAACTGTTTTTT.

DNA for the CDR3: TGCGCCAGCAGCCATGGGGGGTGGGAGACCCAGTACTTC. This sequence encodes CASSHGGWETQYF. The rearrangement joins TRBV4-1 to TRBJ2-5, with a tentative D call TRBD2 (6 bases). The CDR3 runs 13 residues. CDR1 is MGHRA and CDR2 is YSYEKL in the germline V gene. Deletions cut 3 bases from V and 5 bases from J, with 10 bases between.

CDR3: CATSRNRQGKEDEKLFF. CDR3 sequence (DNA): TGTGCCACCAGCAGAAATAGGCAGGGGAAGGAGGATGAAAAACTGTTTTTT. The chain carries TRBV15 and TRBJ1-4, with a weak D call TRBD1 (6 bases). The CDR3 is 17 amino acids. V was clipped by 2 bases and J by 6 bases, with 19 bases between them. Germline lookup yields CDR1 LNHNV and CDR2 YYDKDF (reference sequence).

The chain uses TRBV5-1 and TRBJ2-1; no reliable D call. Germline loops: CDR1 SGHRS, CDR2 YFSETQ. V was clipped by 0 bases and J by 6 bases, with 16 bases between them. The CDR3 totals 16 residues. Here the CDR3 reads CASSLEIVLVRNEQFF. CDR3 DNA sequence: TGCGCCAGCAGCTTGGAAATTGTGCTAGTACGCAATGAGCAGTTCTTC. Filled out from reference TRBV5-1 and TRBJ2-1, the complete variable domain reads KAGVTQTPRYLIKTRGQQVTLSCSPISGHRSVSWYQQTPGQGLQFLFEYFSETQRNKGNFPGRFSGRQFSNSRSEMNVSTLELGDSALYLCASSLEIVLVRNEQFFGPGTRLTVL.

This clone appeared a single time. The CDR3 loop is CASSFGGTNTGELFF. In DNA, the CDR3 is TGTGCCAGCAGCTTCGGGGGTACGAACACCGGGGAGCTGTTTTTT. The rearrangement joins TRBV5-5 to TRBJ2-2; D may be TRBD2 (6 bases). The length of the CDR3 is 15 residues. Deletions cut 2 bases from V and 0 bases from J, with 8 bases between. Germline lookup yields CDR1 SGHKS and CDR2 YYEKEE (reference sequence).

This clone showed up just a few times. The chain recombines TRBV7-9 with TRBJ2-7, with no clear D. With 5 bases removed from V and 2 bases from J, the gap between germline ends came to 22 bases. Germline-derived CDR1 and CDR2 are SEHNR and FQNEAQ (reference sequence). This CDR3 is built from 17 residues. CDR3 protein: CASSILRGATAPYEQYF. CDR3 bases: TGTGCCAGCAGCATCCTACGAGGTGCTACCGCCCCCTACGAGCAGTACTTC. The full variable domain, completed using reference TRBV7-9 and TRBJ2-7, is DTGVSQNPRHKITKRGQNVTFRCDPISEHNRLYWYRQTLGQGPEFLTYFQNEAQLEKSRLLSDRFSAERPKGSFSTLEIQRTEQGDSAMYLCASSILRGATAPYEQYFGPGTRLTVT.

The chain links TRBV9 to TRBJ2-1; 11 bases match TRBD2. Germline trimming cut 1 base from V and 7 bases from J; bases unmatched to any gene: 4. Looked up from germline, CDR1 is SGDLS and CDR2 is YYNGEE. The length of the CDR3 is 15 residues. The CDR3: CASSVLAGGLNEQFF. CDR3 in DNA: TGTGCCAGCAGCGTATTAGCGGGAGGGCTTAATGAGCAGTTCTTC. The complete variable domain, with remaining parts taken from reference TRBV9 and TRBJ2-1, reads DSGVTQTPKHLITATGQRVTLRCSPRSGDLSVYWYQQSLDQGLQFLIQYYNGEERAKGNILERFSAQQFPDLHSELNLSSLELGDSALYFCASSVLAGGLNEQFFGPGTRLTVL.

This clone was counted many times. The chain recombines TRBV7-9 with TRBJ1-6; D remains ambiguous. Germline V CDR1 and CDR2: SEHNR, FQNEAQ (reference sequence). Trimming took 1 base from V and 7 from J, leaving 8 bases between them. CDR3 size: 14 residues. The CDR3 bases are TGTGCCAGCAGCTTAGATACAGTCAATTCACCCCTCCACTTT. It yields the protein CASSLDTVNSPLHF.

The gene calls are TRBV2 and TRBJ2-5, with TRBD2 matching over 10 bases. The CDR3 runs 15 residues. Germline V lookup: CDR1 SNHLY, CDR2 FYNNEI. With V trimmed by 4 bases and J by 5 bases, 7 bases remained unmatched. The CDR3 region is CASSAASGGVETQYF. The DNA of the CDR3 is TGTGCCAGCAGTGCGGCTAGCGGGGGCGTCGAGACCCAGTACTTC.

The V call is TRBV5-6, the J call TRBJ1-4; D ambiguous. The CDR3 is 14 residues long. CDR1 is SGHDT and CDR2 is YYEEEE in the germline V gene. V lost 0 bases and J 4 bases, leaving 7 bases between the germline ends. CDR3 nucleotide sequence: TGTGCCAGCAGCTTGGTGGGCAGTAATGAAAAACTGTTTTTT. Its translation is CASSLVGSNEKLFF. Supplemented by reference TRBV5-6 and TRBJ1-4, the full variable domain reads DAGVTQSPTHLIKTRGQQVTLRCSPKSGHDTVSWYQQALGQGPQFIFQYYEEEERQRGNFPDRFSGHQFPNYSSELNVNALLLGDSALYLCASSLVGSNEKLFFGSGTQLSVL.

V is TRBV18 and J is TRBJ2-7, with 8 nucleotides matching TRBD1. CDR1 is KGHSH and CDR2 is LQKENI in the germline V gene. The CDR3 loop spans 15 amino acids. Trimming at V came to 4 bases and at J to 3 bases, leaving 8 bases not matched to a gene. The CDR3 DNA follows: TGTGCCAGCTCACTAGACCTAACAGGGGGCTACGAGCAGTACTTC. Translated, it gives CASSLDLTGGYEQYF.

V is TRBV29-1 and J is TRBJ2-7, with 8 bases that match TRBD1. Unmatched junction bases numbered 1, after V lost 2 bases and J lost 1 base. The CDR3 is made up of 13 amino acids. Per germline, CDR1 SQVTM and CDR2 ANQGSEA. The DNA for the CDR3 is TGCAGCGTTGAACAGGGGGCTTCCTACGAGCAGTACTTC. This gives the protein CSVEQGASYEQYF.

CDR3: CASSYWGEGSTEAFF. The CDR3 DNA sequence: TGTGCCAGCAGTTACTGGGGGGAAGGTAGCACTGAAGCTTTCTTT. The gene calls are TRBV6-5 and TRBJ1-1, with TRBD1 as a possible D gene (5 bases). CDR3 length: 15 residues. V lost 1 base to trimming and J lost 4 bases, with 13 bases between them. Looked up from germline, CDR1 is MNHEY and CDR2 is SVGAGI.

This clone was found a few times. This chain uses TRBV30 with TRBJ1-4; D is uncertain. The CDR3 is 13 residues long. CDR1 is GTSNPN, CDR2 SVGIG, per germline (reference sequence). Trimming cost V 5 bases and J 0 bases, with 7 bases left between them. CDR3 in amino acids: CAWDFPTNEKLFF. In DNA form, the CDR3 reads TGTGCCTGGGACTTCCCAACTAATGAAAAACTGTTTTTT.

The rearrangement uses TRBV6-1 and TRBJ2-7, with 7 bases identical to TRBD1. Germline V gene data show CDR1 as MNHNS and CDR2 as SASEGT. J lost 0 bases, V lost 5 bases, and 4 bases had no gene match. CDR3 size: 14 residues. CDR3 protein: CASSPGQHSYEQYF. CDR3 sequence (DNA): TGTGCCAGCAGTCCGGGACAGCACTCCTACGAGCAGTACTTC.

The J gene is TRBJ1-2, the V gene TRBV27; 7 positions agree with TRBD1. Germline CDR1 and CDR2: MNHEY and SMNVEV (reference sequence). J lost 7 bases, V lost 8 bases, and 13 bases had no gene match. The CDR3 totals 14 residues. The CDR3 nucleotides read TGTGCCAGCTGGCGAAACGGGGACAGTCCTGGCTACACCTTC. As protein: CASWRNGDSPGYTF.

V and J are TRBV28 and TRBJ2-5; TRBD1 might be the D (6 bases). The CDR3 sequence is 14 residues long. Germline V gene data show CDR1 as MDHEN and CDR2 as SYDVKM. The V and J ends lost 0 bases and 5 bases respectively, with 10 bases between them. The CDR3 sequence is CASSLWGAKETQYF. CDR3 DNA sequence: TGTGCCAGCAGTTTATGGGGGGCGAAGGAGACCCAGTACTTC. Filled out from reference TRBV28 and TRBJ2-5, the complete variable domain reads DVKVTQSSRYLVKRTGEKVFLECVQDMDHENMFWYRQDPGLGLRLIYFSYDVKMKEKGDIPEGYSVSREKKERFSLILESASTNQTSMYLCASSLWGAKETQYFGPGTRLLVL.

The CDR3 here is CATSDFNGEKLFF. The CDR3, as DNA: TGTGCCACCAGTGATTTTAACGGTGAAAAACTGTTTTTT. J is TRBJ1-4 and V is TRBV24-1, with unresolved D. Germline CDR1 is KGHDR and CDR2 is SFDVKD. The CDR3 contains 13 residues. V dropped 1 base and J dropped 7 bases, with 6 bases sitting between them.